These 31 T cell receptor beta chains were all obtained from the same sample, sequenced in a study of beta chain features in type 1 diabetes (dated by TCRdb to 2017 to 2018). Libraries were made using the immunoSEQ multiplex PCR assay. The entire isolated RNA was reverse transcribed using the High Capacity cDNA Reverse Transcription Kit, and thus expressed TCRB transcripts were sequenced. Here the immuneACCESS table is served through TCRdb, limited to in-frame sequences with V and J called. Missing clones are a known gap in these copies; in checked studies unresolved V genes cover under half, and the rest lacks a known reason. The sample table holds 200,000 to 300,000 clones, of which about 71% were seen once. The ten top clones hold around 0.05% of the sample. Material: naive CD4+ T cells from blood. What this sample's cell subset or site label stands for: true naive CD4+ T cells. These receptors all come from a man aged 25 to 40 in good health.

This clone has more than one count but fewer than ten. The genes are TRBV29-1 and TRBJ2-3, with D perhaps given as TRBD1 or TRBD2 (5 bases each). CDR3 size: 8 residues. Between the trimmed V and J ends, which lost 8 bases and 10 bases, there was a span of 7 bases. Germline loops: CDR1 SQVTM, CDR2 ANQGSEA. Here the CDR3 DNA reads TGCAGCTCGGGGCCGCAGTATTTT. Protein: CSSGPQYF.

The chain employs TRBV7-9 and TRBJ2-1; D is tentatively TRBD1 or TRBD2 (5 bases each). This CDR3 is built from 15 residues. In germline, CDR1 is SEHNR, CDR2 FQNEAQ (reference sequence). V lost 5 bases and J 1 base, leaving 12 bases between the germline ends. The CDR3 spells CASSNRDGSYNEQFF. As DNA, the CDR3 is TGTGCCAGCAGCAACCGGGACGGATCCTACAATGAGCAGTTCTTC.

With respect to this clone: Other nucleotide sequences in the sample specify the same CDR3. The chain joins TRBV29-1 to TRBJ2-3; TRBD2 is a possible D gene (5 bases). V lost 7 bases and J 5 bases, leaving 7 bases between the germline ends. The CDR3 totals 10 residues. The V gene's germline CDR1 is SQVTM and CDR2 ANQGSEA. In DNA, the CDR3 is TGCAGCGCCGGAGGAGATACGCAGTATTTT. Protein product: CSAGGDTQYF.

Details on this clone: Other DNA sequences in this sample translate to the same CDR3. The chain is built from TRBV7-9 and TRBJ2-7; D is ambiguous. This CDR3 is 12 amino acids long. Per germline, CDR1 SEHNR and CDR2 FQNEAQ (reference sequence). Trimming pared 2 bases from V and 0 bases from J, leaving 2 bases between. CDR3 DNA sequence: TGTGCCAGCAGCTTAAGCTCCTACGAGCAGTACTTC. This translates into CASSLSSYEQYF. Based on the CDR3 plus reference TRBV7-9 and TRBJ2-7, the full variable domain is DTGVSQNPRHKITKRGQNVTFRCDPISEHNRLYWYRQTLGQGPEFLTYFQNEAQLEKSRLLSDRFSAERPKGSFSTLEIQRTEQGDSAMYLCASSLSSYEQYFGPGTRLTVT.

The chain joins TRBV19 to TRBJ1-2, with D hard to call. The CDR3 covers 13 residues. Trimming took off 5 bases at V and 2 bases at J, with 9 bases between the two ends. Germline assignment: CDR1 LNHDA and CDR2 SQIVND (reference sequence). The CDR3 reads CASSVDGNYGYTF. The CDR3 nucleotides are TGTGCCAGTAGTGTGGACGGAAACTATGGCTACACCTTC.

V usage is TRBV14 and J usage is TRBJ2-5, with 7 bases identical to TRBD2. The V segment lost 3 bases and the J segment 3 bases; nucleotides outside the gene matches: 4. CDR3 length: 14 residues. Germline CDR1 SGHDN, CDR2 FVKESK. CDR3 loop: CASSQGLTEETQYF. In nucleotides, the CDR3 is TGTGCCAGCAGCCAGGGACTAACCGAAGAGACCCAGTACTTC.

This chain links TRBV11-2 with TRBJ2-7; D is undetermined. Trimming cost V 1 base and J 6 bases, with 13 bases left between them. The CDR3 extends over 14 amino acids. The germline CDR1 and CDR2 sequences are SGHAT and FQNNGV. CDR3 sequence reads: CASSLGPPTGEQYF. The CDR3 DNA reads as TGTGCCAGCAGCTTAGGCCCGCCGACCGGCGAGCAGTACTTC.

CDR3 in amino acids: CASSPRAVTDTQYF. The CDR3 DNA follows: TGTGCCAGCTCTCCCCGGGCCGTCACAGATACGCAGTATTTT. The chain links TRBV18 to TRBJ2-3; D not resolved. The ends were cut back, 6 bases at V and 2 bases at J, with 12 bases in the middle. The length of the CDR3 is 14 residues. Looked up from germline, CDR1 is KGHSH and CDR2 is LQKENI.

The V gene is TRBV7-9, the J gene TRBJ2-7; either TRBD1 or TRBD2 may fit D (5 bases each). The CDR3 sequence is 15 residues long. Germline-derived CDR1 and CDR2 are SEHNR and FQNEAQ (reference sequence). Deletions cut 8 bases from V and 5 bases from J, with 22 bases between. The CDR3 here is CASLGVRGRGDEQYF. DNA of the CDR3: TGTGCCAGCTTGGGAGTCCGGGGCCGAGGAGACGAGCAGTACTTC.

CDR3 residues: CATSKGGRNTQYF. CDR3 coding DNA: TGTGCCACTTCGAAGGGGGGCCGAAATACGCAGTATTTT. V and J are TRBV19 and TRBJ2-3; D is tentatively TRBD1 or TRBD2 (6 bases each). Germline CDR1 and CDR2: LNHDA and SQIVND (reference sequence). The CDR3 sequence is 13 residues long. The V end lost 10 bases, the J end lost 7 bases, and 18 bases lay between the germline ends.

This chain uses TRBV10-3 with TRBJ2-3; TRBD2 agrees at 11 bases. Germline lookup yields CDR1 ENHRY and CDR2 SYGVKD. The CDR3 is 15 residues long. With V trimmed by 5 bases and J by 1 base, 2 bases remained unmatched. The CDR3 coding sequence is TGTGCCATCAGTCGACTAGCGGGACGCACAGATACGCAGTATTTT. This sequence encodes CAISRLAGRTDTQYF.

This chain uses TRBV30 with TRBJ2-2; D gene unclear. Looked up from germline, CDR1 is GTSNPN and CDR2 is SVGIG (reference sequence). Trimming stripped 0 bases from V and 7 bases from J, with 12 bases between. The CDR3 sequence is 14 residues long. The CDR3: CAWSVVPRIGELFF. The CDR3 DNA is TGTGCCTGGAGTGTAGTTCCGAGGATCGGGGAGCTGTTTTTT.

The chain has TRBV30 and TRBJ2-2; D is possibly TRBD2 (5 bases). The CDR3 totals 15 residues. The ends were cut back, 3 bases at V and 0 bases at J, with 11 bases in the middle. The germline V gene has CDR1 GTSNPN and CDR2 SVGIG (reference sequence). In DNA, the CDR3 is TGTGCCTGGAGGAGGATGGGAGCGAACACCGGGGAGCTGTTTTTT. It is translated as CAWRRMGANTGELFF.

This chain connects TRBV30 to TRBJ2-1; 11 bases are shared with TRBD2. The CDR3 has 13 residues. Germline V gene lookup returns CDR1 GTSNPN and CDR2 SVGIG (reference sequence). V trimming: 4 bases; J trimming: 5 bases; junction bases outside the gene matches: 1. CDR3 region: CAWTSGGNNEQFF. The DNA for the CDR3 is TGTGCCTGGACTAGCGGGGGGAACAATGAGCAGTTCTTC.

There are a few counts of this clone. J is TRBJ2-1 and V is TRBV29-1; D unresolved. V lost 4 bases and J 8 bases, leaving 6 bases between the germline ends. The CDR3 covers 10 residues. CDR1 and CDR2 (germline): SQVTM, ANQGSEA. CDR3 in DNA: TGCAGCGTTGGGGTCCATGAGCAGTTCTTC. It yields the protein CSVGVHEQFF.

J is TRBJ1-2 and V is TRBV14, with D possibly TRBD1 on 5 matching bases. The germline V and J ends were trimmed by 2 bases and 6 bases, with 19 bases remaining between them. Germline assignment: CDR1 SGHDN and CDR2 FVKESK. The CDR3 contains 16 residues. CDR3 sequence reads: CASSQYTGLRYDGYTF. As DNA, the CDR3 is TGTGCCAGCAGCCAATATACGGGACTCCGGTATGATGGCTACACCTTC.

The chain recombines TRBV7-2 with TRBJ1-1; D remains ambiguous. The CDR3 has 15 amino acids. The germline V gene has CDR1 SGHTA and CDR2 FQGNSA. The germline V and J ends were trimmed by 5 bases and 5 bases, with 18 bases remaining between them. The CDR3 reads CASSPLDRVGTEAFF. The DNA for the CDR3 is TGTGCCAGCAGCCCACTCGACCGGGTCGGTACTGAAGCTTTCTTT.

The chain couples TRBV4-3 to TRBJ2-2, with D possibly matching TRBD2 (5 bases). Trimming stripped 1 base from V and 1 base from J, with 10 bases between. Germline CDR1 is LGHNA and CDR2 is YSLEER. The CDR3 runs to 16 residues. The CDR3 loop is CASSQVLRGNTGELFF. The CDR3 DNA sequence: TGCGCCAGCAGCCAAGTATTACGGGGGAACACCGGGGAGCTGTTTTTT.

This clone was seen only a few times. This chain joins TRBV29-1 and TRBJ2-1; D could derive from TRBD1 or TRBD2 (5 bases each). CDR3 length equals 14 residues. The ends were cut back, 6 bases at V and 4 bases at J, with 16 bases in the middle. Per germline, CDR1 SQVTM and CDR2 ANQGSEA. The chain's CDR3 is CSVAGTTSYNEQFF. The DNA of the CDR3 is TGCAGCGTAGCCGGGACGACCTCATACAATGAGCAGTTCTTC.

The chain uses TRBV28 and TRBJ2-5, with D unresolved. CDR1 MDHEN and CDR2 SYDVKM come from the germline V gene. V shed 5 bases and J shed 5 bases, with 9 bases lying between them. The CDR3 length is 12 residues. The CDR3: CASSERRETQYF. The CDR3 coding sequence is TGTGCCAGCAGTGAAAGGCGGGAGACCCAGTACTTC.

The chain has TRBV13 and TRBJ2-4, with 7 bases aligning to TRBD2. This CDR3 spans 14 amino acids. Trimming cost V 2 bases and J 7 bases; bases outside gene matches: 5. CDR1 and CDR2 (germline): PRHDT, FYEKMQ (reference sequence). The CDR3 sequence is CASSLRNSGNIQYF. DNA for the CDR3: TGTGCCAGCAGCTTAAGGAATAGCGGGAACATTCAGTACTTC. The full variable domain, rest sourced from reference TRBV13 and TRBJ2-4, is AAGVIQSPRHLIKEKRETATLKCYPIPRHDTVYWYQQGPGQDPQFLISFYEKMQSDKGSIPDRFSAQQFSDYHSELNMSSLELGDSALYFCASSLRNSGNIQYFGAGTRLSVL.

The chain combines TRBV5-6 with TRBJ1-2; D ambiguous. CDR3 length equals 12 residues. The V gene lost 0 bases and the J gene lost 5 bases, with 5 bases spanning the gap. CDR1 SGHDT and CDR2 YYEEEE come from the germline V gene. Here the CDR3 DNA reads TGTGCCAGCAGCTTGGTTGCTTATGGCTACACCTTC. This sequence encodes CASSLVAYGYTF. Supplemented by reference TRBV5-6 and TRBJ1-2, the full variable domain reads DAGVTQSPTHLIKTRGQQVTLRCSPKSGHDTVSWYQQALGQGPQFIFQYYEEEERQRGNFPDRFSGHQFPNYSSELNVNALLLGDSALYLCASSLVAYGYTFGSGTRLTVV.

This clone was seen just once. This sequence joins TRBV29-1 and TRBJ1-2; D gene uncertain. Deletions cut 3 bases from V and 4 bases from J, with 12 bases between. The CDR3 is 13 residues long. Germline loops: CDR1 SQVTM, CDR2 ANQGSEA. As DNA, the CDR3 is TGCAGCGTTGAGAGGAGCGGAACCTATGGCTACACCTTC. It codes for CSVERSGTYGYTF.

J is TRBJ2-1 and V is TRBV19; weak D call: TRBD1 (7 bases). Trimming shortened V by 7 bases and J by 8 bases, and 15 bases separated the two germline ends. The germline CDR1 and CDR2 sequences are LNHDA and SQIVND (reference sequence). The CDR3 contains 13 residues. The CDR3 DNA is TGTGCCAGTACCGATCAGGGGGGTGATGAGCAGTTCTTC. Translation gives CASTDQGGDEQFF.

A few counts support this clone. This same CDR3 is encoded by further DNA sequences in the sample. The chain is built from TRBV7-2 and TRBJ2-5; perhaps TRBD2 as D (6 bases). V lost 0 bases and J 5 bases, leaving 10 bases between the germline ends. Germline V gene data show CDR1 as SGHTA and CDR2 as FQGNSA. The CDR3 loop spans 14 amino acids. CDR3 loop: CASSLAGGMETQYF. The DNA of the CDR3 is TGTGCCAGCAGCTTAGCGGGAGGAATGGAGACCCAGTACTTC.

This clone occurred once. This chain joins TRBV15 and TRBJ1-5; D gene ambiguous. The length of the CDR3 is 15 residues. Germline CDR1 is LNHNV and CDR2 is YYDKDF (reference sequence). The V gene lost 3 bases and the J gene lost 1 base, with 10 bases spanning the gap. CDR3 sequence (DNA): TGTGCCACCAGCAGGCCCCCTTACAGCAATCAGCCCCAGCATTTT. It codes for CATSRPPYSNQPQHF. The variable domain in full, with the rest retrieved from reference TRBV15 and TRBJ1-5, is DAMVIQNPRYQVTQFGKPVTLSCSQTLNHNVMYWYQQKSSQAPKLLFHYYDKDFNNEADTPDNFQSRRPNTSFCFLDIRSPGLGDTAMYLCATSRPPYSNQPQHFGDGTRLSIL.

The chain uses TRBV4-1 and TRBJ2-7; no clear D. CDR1 and CDR2 (germline): MGHRA, YSYEKL. The CDR3 covers 13 residues. V gave up 0 bases and J gave up 9 bases, with 12 bases separating them. The CDR3 DNA reads TGCGCCAGCAGCCAAGAATCAGGTTTTGGGCAGTACTTC. Amino acid sequence: CASSQESGFGQYF.

The gene calls are TRBV7-9 and TRBJ2-7; D is uncertain. The CDR3 loop spans 13 amino acids. Germline-derived CDR1 and CDR2 are SEHNR and FQNEAQ (reference sequence). Trimming removed 3 bases at V and 0 bases at J, with 6 bases between. The CDR3 protein is CASSFSSSYEQYF. CDR3 bases: TGTGCCAGCAGCTTCAGTTCCTCCTACGAGCAGTACTTC.

This chain uses TRBV30 with TRBJ2-4; D is unclear. Germline V gene lookup returns CDR1 GTSNPN and CDR2 SVGIG (reference sequence). The CDR3 covers 13 residues. V was trimmed by 4 bases and J by 0 bases, leaving 7 bases between them. The CDR3 loop is CAWNKGAKNIQYF. DNA for the CDR3: TGTGCCTGGAATAAGGGAGCCAAAAACATTCAGTACTTC.

V and J are TRBV28 and TRBJ2-1; TRBD2 aligns across 8 bases. The germline V gene has CDR1 MDHEN and CDR2 SYDVKM. The CDR3 has 13 residues. V trimming: 11 bases; J trimming: 1 base; junction bases outside the gene matches: 4. The CDR3: CALRGGSYNEQFF. CDR3 sequence (DNA): TGTGCCCTTCGGGGGGGTTCCTACAATGAGCAGTTCTTC.

V and J are TRBV29-1 and TRBJ1-1; D possibly corresponds to TRBD1 (6 bases). Between the trimmed V and J ends, which lost 2 bases and 1 base, there was a span of 8 bases. CDR1 SQVTM and CDR2 ANQGSEA come from the germline V gene. The CDR3 extends over 13 amino acids. The CDR3 DNA reads as TGCAGCGTTGAATGGACAGAGAACACTGAAGCTTTCTTT. Its protein is CSVEWTENTEAFF.